This TCR beta chain was observed in a study of OX40 agonist ivuxolimab in advanced cancers. Study-level information: Each dose-escalation patient presented with hepatocellular carcinoma, melanoma, renal cell or head and neck cancer.

CDR3 length: 16 amino acids. V lost 0 bases and J 4 bases, leaving 13 bases between the germline ends. From germline, CDR1 is MNHEY and CDR2 SVGAGI. Here immunoSEQ multiplex PCR was the method, and the copy in TCRdb shows in-frame clones only, minus some. The sample lists roughly 28,000 clones, about 83% occurring once. Study outcomes and limitations: With doses of 0.1 to 3.0 mg/kg, CD4+ and CD8+ blood T cells had undergone clonal expansion by week 6.

A remark on this clone: Its specificity is unknown.

The sequence was collected from an adult with an advanced solid tumor such as melanoma, head and neck, liver or kidney cancer. The sequenced sample was CD4+ or CD8+ T cells sorted from blood, obtained in a trial of the OX40 agonist ivuxolimab. The chain is built from TRBV6-5 and TRBJ1-5, with D possibly TRBD1 on 5 matching bases. CDR3 in DNA: TGTGCCAGCAGTTACTCGGCGGGGCCAAATAATCAGCCCCAGCATTTT. It encodes CASSYSAGPNNQPQHF.